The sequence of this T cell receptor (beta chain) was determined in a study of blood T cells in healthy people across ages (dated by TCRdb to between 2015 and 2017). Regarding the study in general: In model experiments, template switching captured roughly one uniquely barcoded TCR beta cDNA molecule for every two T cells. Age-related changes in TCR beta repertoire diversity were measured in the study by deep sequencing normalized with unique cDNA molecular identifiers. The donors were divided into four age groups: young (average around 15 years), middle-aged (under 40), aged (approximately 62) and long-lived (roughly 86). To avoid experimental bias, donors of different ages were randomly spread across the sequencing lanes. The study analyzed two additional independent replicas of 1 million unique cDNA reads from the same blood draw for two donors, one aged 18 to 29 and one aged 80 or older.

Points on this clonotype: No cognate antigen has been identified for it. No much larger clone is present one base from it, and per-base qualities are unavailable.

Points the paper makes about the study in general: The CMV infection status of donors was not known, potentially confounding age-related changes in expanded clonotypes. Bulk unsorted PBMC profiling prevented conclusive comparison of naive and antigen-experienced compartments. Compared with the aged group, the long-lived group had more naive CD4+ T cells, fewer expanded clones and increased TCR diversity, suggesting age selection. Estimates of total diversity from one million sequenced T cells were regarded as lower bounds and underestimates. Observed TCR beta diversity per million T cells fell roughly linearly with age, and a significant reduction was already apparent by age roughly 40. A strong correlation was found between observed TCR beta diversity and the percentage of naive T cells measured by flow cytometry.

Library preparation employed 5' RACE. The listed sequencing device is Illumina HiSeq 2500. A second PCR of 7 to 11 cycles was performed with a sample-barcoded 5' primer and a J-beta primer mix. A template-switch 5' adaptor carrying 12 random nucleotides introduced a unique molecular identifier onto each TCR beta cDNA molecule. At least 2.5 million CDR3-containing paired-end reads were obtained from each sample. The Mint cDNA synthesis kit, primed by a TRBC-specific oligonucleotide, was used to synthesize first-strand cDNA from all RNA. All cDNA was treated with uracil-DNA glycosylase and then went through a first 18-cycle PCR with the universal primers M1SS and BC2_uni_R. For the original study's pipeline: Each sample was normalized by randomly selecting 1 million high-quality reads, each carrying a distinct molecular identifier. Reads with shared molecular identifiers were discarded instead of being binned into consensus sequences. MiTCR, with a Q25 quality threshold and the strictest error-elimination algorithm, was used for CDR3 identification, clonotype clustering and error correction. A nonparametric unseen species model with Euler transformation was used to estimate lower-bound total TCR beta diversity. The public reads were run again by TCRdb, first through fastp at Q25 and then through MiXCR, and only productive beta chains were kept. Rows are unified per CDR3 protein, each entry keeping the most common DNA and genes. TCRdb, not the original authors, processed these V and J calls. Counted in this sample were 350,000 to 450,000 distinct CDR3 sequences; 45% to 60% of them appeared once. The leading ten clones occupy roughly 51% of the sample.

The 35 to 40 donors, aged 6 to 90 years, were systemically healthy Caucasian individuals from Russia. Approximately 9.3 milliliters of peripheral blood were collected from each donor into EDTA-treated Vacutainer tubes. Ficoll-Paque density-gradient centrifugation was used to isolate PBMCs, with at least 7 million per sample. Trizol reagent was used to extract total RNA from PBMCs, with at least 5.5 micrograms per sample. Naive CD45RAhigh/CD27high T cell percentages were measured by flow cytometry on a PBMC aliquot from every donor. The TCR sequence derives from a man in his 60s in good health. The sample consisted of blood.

The CDR3 region reads CSVEHEAGGEQFF. The bases are TGCAGCGTTGAACACGAAGCGGGAGGAGAGCAGTTCTTC. The V and J segments used are TRBV29-1 and TRBJ2-1; 9 central nucleotides agree with TRBD2. The germline V gene sets CDR1 to SQVTM and CDR2 to ANQGSEA. The CDR3 numbers 13 residues from cysteine through phenylalanine. Only CDR3 DNA remains: 39 bases, in frame from the first base. Trimming leaves V shorter by 2 bases and J shorter by 10 bases, with the junction holding 6 bases beyond the gene matches.